This TCR beta chain was captured by sequencing in a study of OX40 agonist ivuxolimab in advanced cancers. As for the study in general: Past anti-PD-1, anti-PD-L1 or anti-CTLA-4 therapy was accepted, and 35% to 45% had received some. There were three patients with partial responses, one having hepatocellular carcinoma and two cutaneous melanoma. Findings of the study overall: Among the least clonally expanded were partial responders at 0.1-3.0 mg/kg. There was clonal expansion of CD4+ and CD8+ blood T cells by week 6 at 0.1 to 3.0 mg/kg.

Germline lookup yields CDR1 SEHNR and CDR2 FQNEAQ (reference sequence). Germline trimming cut 4 bases from V and 5 bases from J; bases unmatched to any gene: 10. This CDR3 has 15 amino acids. The protocol was immunoSEQ multiplex PCR, while the TCRdb copy is restricted to in-frame clones and leaves out a portion. The sample has about 28,000 clones; approximately 83% are singletons. Remarks on this clone: The antigen is unknown.

The clonotype originates from an adult with an advanced solid tumor such as melanoma, head and neck, liver or kidney cancer. The rearrangement links TRBV7-9 to TRBJ2-5; 7 nucleotides line up with TRBD2. The source material was CD4+ or CD8+ T cells sorted from blood, sampled in a trial of the OX40 agonist ivuxolimab. CDR3 amino acids: CASSSPLTSSETQYF. The CDR3 nucleotides are TGTGCCAGCAGCTCACCCTTGACTAGCTCGGAGACCCAGTACTTC.